A single sample gave rise to the 15 T cell receptor beta chains below, sequenced in a study of radiation and T cells in renal cell carcinoma. Time point here: blood 4 weeks post-SBRT, at nephrectomy. Treatment reported: 15 Gy SBRT to primary tumor, nephrectomy 4 weeks later. Profiled with immunoSEQ multiplex PCR; TCRdb holds only in-frame clones, not every one. The sample gives 75,000 to 95,000 clones, 70% to 90% of which show up once; roughly 10% is in the top ten. This specimen was blood, taken from a patient whose treatment included radiotherapy and nephrectomy. The receptor set was obtained from a man aged 45-65 years with renal cell carcinoma.

This sequence joins TRBV6-5 and TRBJ2-7; 9 nucleotides match TRBD2. Germline trimming cut 7 bases from V and 6 bases from J; bases unmatched to any gene: 10. The germline V gene has CDR1 MNHEY and CDR2 SVGAGI. This CDR3 has 14 amino acids. The CDR3 DNA follows: TGTGCCAGCACTCTTAGCGGGAGTGGAGGCGAGCAGTACTTC. Residues: CASTLSGSGGEQYF.

This chain links TRBV5-1 with TRBJ2-1; unclear D gene. The CDR3 loop spans 14 amino acids. V was trimmed by 4 bases and J by 0 bases, leaving 8 bases between them. Per the germline V gene, CDR1 is SGHRS and CDR2 is YFSETQ. CDR3 sequence: CASSIVDSYNEQFF. The CDR3 nucleotides are TGCGCCAGCAGCATAGTTGACTCCTACAATGAGCAGTTCTTC.

This clone was observed a handful of times. Relative to the germline gene, one junction end is altered; a read error may explain this. V usage is TRBV7-9 and J usage is TRBJ1-4; D unclear. Germline V gene data show CDR1 as SEHNR and CDR2 as FQNEAQ (reference sequence). The CDR3 has 14 amino acids. CDR3 region: CASSFTATDEKLFF. The CDR3, as DNA: TGTGCCAGCAGCTTCACTGCAACTGATGAAAAACTGTTTTTT.

This rearrangement joins TRBV5-4 to TRBJ2-7; possible D gene TRBD1, 5 bases. Germline V gene sequence: CDR1 SGHNT, CDR2 YYREEE (reference sequence). The CDR3 is made up of 13 amino acids. Trimming removed 0 bases at V and 9 bases at J, with 13 bases between. CDR3: CASSLASGAGQYF. CDR3 DNA sequence: TGTGCCAGCAGCTTGGCCTCTGGGGCAGGGCAGTACTTC.

Notes on this clone: Other DNA sequences in the same sample also yield this CDR3. The V call is TRBV5-1, the J call TRBJ2-7; no firm D call. Trimming took 0 bases from V and 3 from J, leaving 4 bases between them. The CDR3 runs to 12 residues. Germline-derived CDR1 and CDR2 are SGHRS and YFSETQ. This CDR3 reads CASSLEGYEQYF. Written as DNA, the CDR3 is TGCGCCAGCAGCTTGGAGGGCTACGAGCAGTACTTC.

This rearrangement joins TRBV30 to TRBJ1-3, with D hard to call. The CDR3 contains 10 residues. Germline V CDR1 and CDR2: GTSNPN, SVGIG (reference sequence). Trimming cost V 7 bases and J 3 bases, with 4 bases left between them. The CDR3 DNA is TGTGCCTTCGGTGGAAACACCATATATTTT. Translated: CAFGGNTIYF.

The gene calls are TRBV7-6 and TRBJ2-7, with TRBD1 matching over 8 bases. Germline CDR1 is SGHVS and CDR2 is FNYEAQ. The CDR3 length is 15 residues. J lost 6 bases, V lost 3 bases, and 10 bases had no gene match. The CDR3 coding sequence is TGTGCCAGCAGCTTTTCGAGACAGGGGCTGGTCGAGCAGTACTTC. Translated: CASSFSRQGLVEQYF.

The chain carries TRBV2 and TRBJ2-1; D is unclear. CDR3 length: 12 amino acids. Trimming left V 2 bases short and J 7 bases short, with 6 bases between. CDR1 and CDR2 from the germline V gene are SNHLY and FYNNEI. The CDR3 region is CASSEQENEQFF. The CDR3 bases are TGTGCCAGCAGTGAACAAGAAAATGAGCAGTTCTTC.

This chain links TRBV7-9 with TRBJ2-2; no clear D gene. Per germline, CDR1 SEHNR and CDR2 FQNEAQ (reference sequence). CDR3 size: 13 residues. Trimming stripped 5 bases from V and 0 bases from J, with 4 bases between. The CDR3 region has the DNA TGTGCCAGCAGCCAGTCGAACACCGGGGAGCTGTTTTTT. As protein: CASSQSNTGELFF.

The CDR3 loop reads CASSLDGTANSPLHF. DNA for the CDR3: TGCGCCAGCAGCTTGGACGGGACGGCAAATTCACCCCTCCACTTT. V and J are TRBV5-1 and TRBJ1-6; a possible D gene is TRBD1 (5 bases). Trimming removed 0 bases from V and 7 bases from J, with 11 bases in between. This CDR3 comprises 15 residues. Germline V gene sequence: CDR1 SGHRS, CDR2 YFSETQ.

The J gene is TRBJ1-2, the V gene TRBV6-1; 11 nucleotides align to TRBD1. Germline CDR1 is MNHNS and CDR2 is SASEGT. The CDR3 is 17 amino acids. V shed 4 bases and J 0 bases; nucleotides not matched to a gene: 7. CDR3 loop: CASSARDRGFTNYGYTF. The CDR3 DNA follows: TGTGCCAGCAGTGCCCGGGACAGGGGGTTCACTAACTATGGCTACACCTTC.

This clone came up a few times. The chain combines TRBV6-1 with TRBJ1-6; D gene uncertain. V dropped 1 base and J dropped 10 bases, with 2 bases sitting between them. CDR1 is MNHNS and CDR2 is SASEGT in the germline V gene. The CDR3 runs 11 residues. DNA of the CDR3: TGTGCCAGCAGTGAAGGATCACCCCTCCACTTT. It specifies CASSEGSPLHF.

The rearrangement joins TRBV12-5 to TRBJ1-2; D remains unclear. Trimming took off 3 bases at V and 3 bases at J, with 11 bases between the two ends. The CDR3 has 14 residues. CDR1 and CDR2 (germline): LGHNT, FRNRAP. The CDR3 reads CASGLGRGDYGYTF. The CDR3 DNA reads as TGTGCTAGTGGTTTAGGGCGCGGAGACTATGGCTACACCTTC.

CDR3 in amino acids: CASSRNRGNYGYTF. CDR3 nucleotide sequence: TGTGCCAGCAGCCGGAACAGGGGGAACTATGGCTACACCTTC. The J gene is TRBJ1-2, the V gene TRBV11-2; TRBD1 agrees at 8 bases. J lost 2 bases, V lost 5 bases, and 4 bases had no gene match. This CDR3 contains 14 residues. Per the germline V gene, CDR1 is SGHAT and CDR2 is FQNNGV.

CDR3 bases: TGTGCCAGCTCACAAGGACAGGGGGGGACTGGTGGCAATCAGCCCCAGCATTTT. Translating gives CASSQGQGGTGGNQPQHF. This chain connects TRBV18 to TRBJ1-5; 10 bases match TRBD1. Germline CDR1 KGHSH, CDR2 LQKENI. V shed 4 bases, J shed 2 bases, and the junction held 11 bases outside the gene matches. The CDR3 covers 18 residues.